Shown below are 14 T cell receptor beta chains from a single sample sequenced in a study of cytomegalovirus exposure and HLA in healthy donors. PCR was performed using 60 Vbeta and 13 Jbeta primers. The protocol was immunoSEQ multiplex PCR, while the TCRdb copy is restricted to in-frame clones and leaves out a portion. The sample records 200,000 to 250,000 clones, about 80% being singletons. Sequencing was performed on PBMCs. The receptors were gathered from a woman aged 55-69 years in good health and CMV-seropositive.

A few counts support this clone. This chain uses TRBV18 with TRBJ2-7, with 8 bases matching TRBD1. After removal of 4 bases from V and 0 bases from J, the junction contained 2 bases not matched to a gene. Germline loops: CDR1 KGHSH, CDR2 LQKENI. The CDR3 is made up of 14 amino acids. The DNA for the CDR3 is TGTGCCAGCTCACGGGACAGGCGCTCCTACGAGCAGTACTTC. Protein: CASSRDRRSYEQYF.

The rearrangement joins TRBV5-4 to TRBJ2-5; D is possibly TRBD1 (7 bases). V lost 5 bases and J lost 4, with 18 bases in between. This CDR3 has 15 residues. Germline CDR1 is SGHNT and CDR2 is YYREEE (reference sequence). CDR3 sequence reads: CASSEGGRGVETQYF. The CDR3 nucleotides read TGTGCCAGCAGTGAGGGTGGCAGGGGGGTAGAGACCCAGTACTTC.

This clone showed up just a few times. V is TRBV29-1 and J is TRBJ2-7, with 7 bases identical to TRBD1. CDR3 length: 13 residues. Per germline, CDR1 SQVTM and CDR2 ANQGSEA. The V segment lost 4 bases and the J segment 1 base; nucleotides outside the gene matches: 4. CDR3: CSVVGQASYEQYF. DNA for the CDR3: TGCAGCGTTGTTGGACAGGCGTCCTACGAGCAGTACTTC.

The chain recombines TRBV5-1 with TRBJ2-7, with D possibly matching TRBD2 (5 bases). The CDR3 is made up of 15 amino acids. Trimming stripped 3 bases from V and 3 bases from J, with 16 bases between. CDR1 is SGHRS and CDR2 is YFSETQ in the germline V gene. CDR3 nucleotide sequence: TGCGCCAGCAGCTCAAGTGGTCCGGGGAACTACGAGCAGTACTTC. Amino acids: CASSSSGPGNYEQYF. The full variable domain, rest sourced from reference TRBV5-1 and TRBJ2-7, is KAGVTQTPRYLIKTRGQQVTLSCSPISGHRSVSWYQQTPGQGLQFLFEYFSETQRNKGNFPGRFSGRQFSNSRSEMNVSTLELGDSALYLCASSSSGPGNYEQYFGPGTRLTVT.

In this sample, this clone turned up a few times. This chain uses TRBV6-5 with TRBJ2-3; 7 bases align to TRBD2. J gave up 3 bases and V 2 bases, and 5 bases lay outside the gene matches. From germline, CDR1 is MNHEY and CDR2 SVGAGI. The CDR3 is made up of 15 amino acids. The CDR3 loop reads CASSYTREGTDTQYF. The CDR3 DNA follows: TGTGCCAGCAGTTACACCAGGGAGGGGACAGATACGCAGTATTTT.

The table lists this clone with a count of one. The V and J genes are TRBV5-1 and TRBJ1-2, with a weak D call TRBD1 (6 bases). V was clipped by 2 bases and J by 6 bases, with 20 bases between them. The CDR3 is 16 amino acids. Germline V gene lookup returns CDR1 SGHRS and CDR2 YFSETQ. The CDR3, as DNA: TGCGCCAGCAGCTTTAGGGATACAGGGAAGGGTGATGGCTACACCTTC. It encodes CASSFRDTGKGDGYTF.

CDR3 DNA sequence: TGTGCCAGCAAGAATGAGGCAGGCAATCAGCCCCAGCATTTT. Translation gives CASKNEAGNQPQHF. This sequence joins TRBV2 and TRBJ1-5; D is unresolved. The CDR3 covers 14 residues. Per germline, CDR1 SNHLY and CDR2 FYNNEI. Trimming took off 7 bases at V and 2 bases at J, with 12 bases between the two ends.

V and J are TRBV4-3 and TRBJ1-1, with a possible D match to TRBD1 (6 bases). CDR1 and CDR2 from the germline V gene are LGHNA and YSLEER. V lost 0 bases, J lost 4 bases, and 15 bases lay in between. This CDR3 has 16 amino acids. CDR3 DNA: TGCGCCAGCAGCCAAGATAGTCGGGGGGGGGCCACTGAAGCTTTCTTT. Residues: CASSQDSRGGATEAFF.

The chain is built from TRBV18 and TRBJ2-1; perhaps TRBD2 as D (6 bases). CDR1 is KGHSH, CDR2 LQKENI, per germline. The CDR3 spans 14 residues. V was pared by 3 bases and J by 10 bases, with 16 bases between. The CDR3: CASSPAGTALEQFF. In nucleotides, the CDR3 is TGTGCCAGCTCACCCGCGGGGACTGCCCTGGAGCAGTTCTTC.

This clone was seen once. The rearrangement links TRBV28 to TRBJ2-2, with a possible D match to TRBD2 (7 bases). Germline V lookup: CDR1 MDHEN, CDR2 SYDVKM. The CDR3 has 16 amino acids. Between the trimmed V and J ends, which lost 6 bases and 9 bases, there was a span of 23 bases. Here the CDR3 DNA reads TGTGCCAGCAGCCCCGGGACTTTCCCGGGGGGCCGGGAGCTGTTTTTT. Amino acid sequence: CASSPGTFPGGRELFF.

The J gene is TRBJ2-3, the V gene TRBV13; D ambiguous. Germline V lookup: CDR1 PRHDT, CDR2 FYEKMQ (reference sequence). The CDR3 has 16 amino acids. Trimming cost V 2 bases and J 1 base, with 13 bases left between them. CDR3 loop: CASSLRRGVGTDTQYF. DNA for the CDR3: TGTGCCAGCAGCTTAAGGCGCGGCGTTGGCACAGATACGCAGTATTTT.

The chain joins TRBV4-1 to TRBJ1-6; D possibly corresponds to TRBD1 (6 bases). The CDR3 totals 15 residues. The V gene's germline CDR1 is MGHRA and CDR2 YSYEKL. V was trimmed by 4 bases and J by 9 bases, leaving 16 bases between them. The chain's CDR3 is CASSLAGARGSPLHF. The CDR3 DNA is TGCGCCAGCAGCCTTGCAGGGGCCCGCGGTTCACCCCTCCACTTT.

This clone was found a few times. The CDR3 sequence: CASRGDRGKDSPLHF. The CDR3 DNA sequence: TGTGCCAGCAGGGGGGACAGGGGAAAGGATTCACCCCTCCACTTT. The rearrangement uses TRBV28 and TRBJ1-6, with 10 bases that match TRBD1. The trim removed 6 bases at V and 8 bases at J, leaving 7 bases unmatched. Germline V gives CDR1 MDHEN, CDR2 SYDVKM. The CDR3 length is 15 residues.

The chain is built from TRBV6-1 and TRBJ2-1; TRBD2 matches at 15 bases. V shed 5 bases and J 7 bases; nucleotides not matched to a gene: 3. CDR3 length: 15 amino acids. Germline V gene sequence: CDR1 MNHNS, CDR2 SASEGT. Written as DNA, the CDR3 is TGTGCCAGCAGTTCCGGGACTAGCGGGAGGAATGAGCAGTTCTTC. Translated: CASSSGTSGRNEQFF.